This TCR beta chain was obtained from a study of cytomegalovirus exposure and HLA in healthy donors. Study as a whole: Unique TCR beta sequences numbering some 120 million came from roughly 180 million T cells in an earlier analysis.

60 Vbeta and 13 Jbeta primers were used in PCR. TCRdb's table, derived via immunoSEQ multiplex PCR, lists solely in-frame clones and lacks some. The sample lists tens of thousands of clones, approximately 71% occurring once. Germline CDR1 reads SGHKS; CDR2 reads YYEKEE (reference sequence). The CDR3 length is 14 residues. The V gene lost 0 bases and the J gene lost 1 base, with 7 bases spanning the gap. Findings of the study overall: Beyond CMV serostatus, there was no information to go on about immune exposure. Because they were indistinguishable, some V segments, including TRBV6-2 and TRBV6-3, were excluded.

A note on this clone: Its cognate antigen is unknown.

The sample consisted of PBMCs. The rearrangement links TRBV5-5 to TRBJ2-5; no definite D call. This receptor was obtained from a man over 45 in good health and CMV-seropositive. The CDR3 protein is CASSLGQAQETQYF. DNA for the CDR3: TGTGCCAGCAGCTTGGGGCAGGCCCAAGAGACCCAGTACTTC.